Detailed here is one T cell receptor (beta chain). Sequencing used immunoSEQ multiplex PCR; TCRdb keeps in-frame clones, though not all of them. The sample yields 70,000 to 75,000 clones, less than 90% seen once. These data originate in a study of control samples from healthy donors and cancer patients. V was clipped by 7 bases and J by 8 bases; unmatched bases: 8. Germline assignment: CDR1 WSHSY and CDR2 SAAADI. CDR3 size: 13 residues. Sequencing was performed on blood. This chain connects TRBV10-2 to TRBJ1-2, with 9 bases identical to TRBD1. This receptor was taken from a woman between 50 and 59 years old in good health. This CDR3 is CASNQQGAKGYTF. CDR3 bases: TGCGCCAGCAACCAACAGGGGGCGAAGGGCTACACCTTC.